This T cell receptor (beta chain) is from a study of T cells in Graves' hyperthyroidism and ophthalmopathy. Study-wide results and caveats: Blood held most thyroid clonotypes expanded above 0.001 frequency. Stable hyperthyroidism was told apart from ophthalmopathy by a model built on 13 V-J features.

Regions amplified from RNA transcripts were the TCR beta CDR3 regions. Initially, a first-round RT-PCR of the TCR CDR3 employed the HTBI primer set. TCRdb re-analysed the multiplex PCR reads in MiXCR, keeping a single row per CDR3 protein. The sample contains roughly 300,000 distinct CDR3 sequences, less than 30% of which appear only once. A note on this clonotype: Its antigen is unidentified.

Diagnosis relied on clinical symptoms, serum thyroxine and TRAb, thyroid ultrasound and orbital computed tomography. The CDR3 loop spans 14 amino acids. Germline V lookup: CDR1 SGHTA, CDR2 FQGNSA. Trimming took 5 bases from V and 6 from J; bases not matched to a gene: 7. The clonotype comes from a man aged 40-55 years with Graves' hyperthyroidism that later progressed to Graves' ophthalmopathy. The rearrangement joins TRBV7-2 to TRBJ2-7; 10 bases align to TRBD1. Sequenced material: blood. For the CDR3, the DNA is TGTGCCAGCAGCCCGACAGGGGGCGCGTCCGAGCAGTACTTC. Residues: CASSPTGGASEQYF.